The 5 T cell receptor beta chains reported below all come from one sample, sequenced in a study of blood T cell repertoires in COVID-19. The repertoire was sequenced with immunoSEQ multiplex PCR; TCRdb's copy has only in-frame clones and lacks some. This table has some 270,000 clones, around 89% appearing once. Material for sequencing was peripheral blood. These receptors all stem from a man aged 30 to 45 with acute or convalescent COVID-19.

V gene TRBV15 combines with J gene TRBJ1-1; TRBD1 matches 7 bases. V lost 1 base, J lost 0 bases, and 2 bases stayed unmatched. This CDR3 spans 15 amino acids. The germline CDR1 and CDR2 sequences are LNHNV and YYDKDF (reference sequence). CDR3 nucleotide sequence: TGTGCCACCAGCAGAGCGGGACAGATGAACACTGAAGCTTTCTTT. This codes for CATSRAGQMNTEAFF.

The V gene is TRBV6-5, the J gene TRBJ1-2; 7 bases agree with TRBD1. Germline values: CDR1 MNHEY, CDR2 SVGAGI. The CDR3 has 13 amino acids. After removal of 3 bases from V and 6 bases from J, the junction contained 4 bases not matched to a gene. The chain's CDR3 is CASSYRQGDGYTF. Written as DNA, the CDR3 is TGTGCCAGCAGTTATCGACAGGGTGATGGCTACACCTTC.

In DNA form, the CDR3 reads TGTGCCAGCAGCGCCGGGGGGACTAGCGGCTACGAGCAGTACTTC. Residues: CASSAGGTSGYEQYF. The chain joins TRBV9 to TRBJ2-7; 11 bases are shared with TRBD2. Trimming removed 3 bases from V and 3 bases from J; junction bases left unmatched: 5. This CDR3 is 15 amino acids long. Germline V CDR1 and CDR2: SGDLS, YYNGEE. The variable domain in full, completed from reference TRBV9 and TRBJ2-7, reads DSGVTQTPKHLITATGQRVTLRCSPRSGDLSVYWYQQSLDQGLQFLIQYYNGEERAKGNILERFSAQQFPDLHSELNLSSLELGDSALYFCASSAGGTSGYEQYFGPGTRLTVT.

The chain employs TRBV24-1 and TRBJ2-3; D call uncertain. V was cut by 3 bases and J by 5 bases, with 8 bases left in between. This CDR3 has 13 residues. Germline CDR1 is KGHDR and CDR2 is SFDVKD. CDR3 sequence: CATSDRSIDTQYF. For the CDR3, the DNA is TGTGCCACCAGTGATCGGTCAATAGATACGCAGTATTTT.

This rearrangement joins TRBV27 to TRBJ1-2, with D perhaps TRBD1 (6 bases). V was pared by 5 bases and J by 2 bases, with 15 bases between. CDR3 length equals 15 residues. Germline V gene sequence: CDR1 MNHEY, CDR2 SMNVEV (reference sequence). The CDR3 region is CASSRGSGRNYGYTF. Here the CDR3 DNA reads TGTGCCAGCAGTAGGGGGAGTGGTCGAAACTATGGCTACACCTTC.